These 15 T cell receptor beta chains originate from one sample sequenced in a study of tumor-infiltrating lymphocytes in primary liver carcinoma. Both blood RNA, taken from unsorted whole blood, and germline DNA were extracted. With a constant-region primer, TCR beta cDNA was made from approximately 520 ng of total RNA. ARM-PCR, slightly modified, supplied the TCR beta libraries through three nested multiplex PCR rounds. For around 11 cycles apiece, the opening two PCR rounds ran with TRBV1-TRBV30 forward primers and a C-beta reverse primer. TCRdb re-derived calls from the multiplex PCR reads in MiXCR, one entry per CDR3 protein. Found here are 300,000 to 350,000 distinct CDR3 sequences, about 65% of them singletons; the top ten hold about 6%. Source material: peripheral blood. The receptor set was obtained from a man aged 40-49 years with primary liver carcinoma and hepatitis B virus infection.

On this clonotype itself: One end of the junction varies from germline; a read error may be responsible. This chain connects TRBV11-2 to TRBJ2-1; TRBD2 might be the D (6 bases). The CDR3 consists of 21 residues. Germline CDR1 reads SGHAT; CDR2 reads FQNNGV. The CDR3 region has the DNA TGTGCCAGGAGCTCGACGGGGACTGGCGGAGACTACCCTATAAGCTACAATGAGCAGTTCTTC. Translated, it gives CARSSTGTGGDYPISYNEQFF.

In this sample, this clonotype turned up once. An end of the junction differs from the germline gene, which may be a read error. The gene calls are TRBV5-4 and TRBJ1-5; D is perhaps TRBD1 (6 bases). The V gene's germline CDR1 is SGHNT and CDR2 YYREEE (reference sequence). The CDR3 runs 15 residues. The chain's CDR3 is CVSSMGAGADQPQHF. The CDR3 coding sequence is TGTGTCAGCAGTATGGGGGCAGGTGCGGATCAGCCCCAGCATTTT.

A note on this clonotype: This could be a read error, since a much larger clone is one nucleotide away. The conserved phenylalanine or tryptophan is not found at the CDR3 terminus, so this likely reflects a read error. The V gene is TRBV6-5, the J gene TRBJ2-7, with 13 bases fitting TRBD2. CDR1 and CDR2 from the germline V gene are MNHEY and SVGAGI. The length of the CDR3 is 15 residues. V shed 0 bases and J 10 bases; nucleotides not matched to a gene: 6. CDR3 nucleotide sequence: TGTGCCAGCAGTTACTCCGGACTAGCGGGGGTCGGACAGTACTTA. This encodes CASSYSGLAGVGQYL.

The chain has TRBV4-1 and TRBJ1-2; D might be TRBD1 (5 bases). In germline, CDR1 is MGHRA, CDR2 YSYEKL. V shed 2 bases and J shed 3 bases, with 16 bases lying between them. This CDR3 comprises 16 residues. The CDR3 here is CASSQRPRGMDYGYTF. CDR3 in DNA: TGCGCCAGCAGCCAACGACCAAGGGGAATGGACTATGGCTACACCTTC.

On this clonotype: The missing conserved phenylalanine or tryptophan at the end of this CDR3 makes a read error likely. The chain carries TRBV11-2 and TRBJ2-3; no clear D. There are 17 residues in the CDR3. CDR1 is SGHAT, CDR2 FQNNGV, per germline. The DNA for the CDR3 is TGTGCCAGCAGTTTCGGGCAACGCCCAATAAGCAGAGATACGCAGTATCTT. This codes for CASSFGQRPISRDTQYL.

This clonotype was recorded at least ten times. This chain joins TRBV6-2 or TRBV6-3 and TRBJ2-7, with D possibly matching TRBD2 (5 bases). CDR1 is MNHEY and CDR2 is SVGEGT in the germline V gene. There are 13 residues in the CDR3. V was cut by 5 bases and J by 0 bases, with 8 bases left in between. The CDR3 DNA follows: TGTGCCAGCAGTCCGGGGAGCTCCTACGAGCAGTACTTC. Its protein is CASSPGSSYEQYF.

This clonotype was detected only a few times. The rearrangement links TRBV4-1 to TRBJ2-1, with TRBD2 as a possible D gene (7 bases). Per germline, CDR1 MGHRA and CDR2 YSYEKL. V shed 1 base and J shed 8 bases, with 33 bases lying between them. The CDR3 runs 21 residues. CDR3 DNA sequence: TGCGCCAGCAGCCAAGGTACGCGGGGGCAGGGGTTGTTCACCTCCACGGATGAGCAGTTCTTC. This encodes CASSQGTRGQGLFTSTDEQFF.

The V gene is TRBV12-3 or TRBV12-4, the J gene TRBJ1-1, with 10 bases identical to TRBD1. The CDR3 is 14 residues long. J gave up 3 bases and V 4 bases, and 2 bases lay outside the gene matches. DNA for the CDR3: TGTGCCAGCAGTTCGACAGGGGGCGACACTGAAGCTTTCTTT. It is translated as CASSSTGGDTEAFF.

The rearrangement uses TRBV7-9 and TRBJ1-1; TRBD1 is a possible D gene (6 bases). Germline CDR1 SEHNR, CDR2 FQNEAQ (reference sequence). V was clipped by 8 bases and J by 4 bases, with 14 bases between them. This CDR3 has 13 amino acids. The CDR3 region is CASGGGRCTEAFF. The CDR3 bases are TGTGCCAGCGGGGGGGGGCGGTGCACTGAAGCTTTCTTT. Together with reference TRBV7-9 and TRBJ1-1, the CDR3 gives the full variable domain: DTGVSQNPRHKITKRGQNVTFRCDPISEHNRLYWYRQTLGQGPEFLTYFQNEAQLEKSRLLSDRFSAERPKGSFSTLEIQRTEQGDSAMYLCASGGGRCTEAFFGQGTRLTVV.

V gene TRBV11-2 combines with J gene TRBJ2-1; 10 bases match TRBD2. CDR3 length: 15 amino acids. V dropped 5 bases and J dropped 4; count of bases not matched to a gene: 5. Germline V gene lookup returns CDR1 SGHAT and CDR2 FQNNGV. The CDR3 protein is CASSAGLAVYNEQFF. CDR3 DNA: TGTGCCAGCAGCGCAGGACTAGCGGTATACAATGAGCAGTTCTTC.

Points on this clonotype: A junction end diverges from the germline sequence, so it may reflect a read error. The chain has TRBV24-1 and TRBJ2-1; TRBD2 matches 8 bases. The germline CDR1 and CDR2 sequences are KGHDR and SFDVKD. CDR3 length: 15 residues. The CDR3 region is CTTSDPREGYSEQFF. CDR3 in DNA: TGTACCACCAGTGATCCCCGGGAGGGATACAGTGAGCAGTTCTTC.

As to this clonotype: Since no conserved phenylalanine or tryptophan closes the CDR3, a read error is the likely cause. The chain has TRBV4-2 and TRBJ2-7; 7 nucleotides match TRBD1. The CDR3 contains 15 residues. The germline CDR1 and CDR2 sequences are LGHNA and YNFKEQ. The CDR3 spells CARSQEEGQLREQYL. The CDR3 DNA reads TGTGCCAGGAGCCAAGAAGAGGGACAGTTACGGGAGCAGTACCTC.

Here the CDR3 DNA reads TGTGCCAGCAGCCCAGGACTAGCGGGCCTGGGGGAGCAGTTCTTC. This gives the protein CASSPGLAGLGEQFF. The chain couples TRBV11-2 to TRBJ2-1; TRBD2 agrees at 11 bases. The CDR3 runs to 15 residues. V shed 5 bases and J 10 bases; nucleotides not matched to a gene: 10. Germline V CDR1 and CDR2: SGHAT, FQNNGV. The whole variable domain, remainder taken from reference TRBV11-2 and TRBJ2-1, is EAGVAQSPRYKIIEKRQSVAFWCNPISGHATLYWYQQILGQGPKLLIQFQNNGVVDDSQLPKDRFSAERLKGVDSTLKIQPAKLEDSAVYLCASSPGLAGLGEQFFGPGTRLTVL.

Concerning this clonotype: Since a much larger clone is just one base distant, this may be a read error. The DNA for the CDR3 is TGCGCCAGCAGCCAAGATGGTAGCGGGAAAGGCCACGAGCAGTACTTC. Protein product: CASSQDGSGKGHEQYF. The gene calls are TRBV4-1 and TRBJ2-7; 8 bases match TRBD2. J gave up 5 bases and V 0 bases, and 9 bases lay outside the gene matches. Germline V CDR1 and CDR2: MGHRA, YSYEKL. This CDR3 is built from 16 residues.

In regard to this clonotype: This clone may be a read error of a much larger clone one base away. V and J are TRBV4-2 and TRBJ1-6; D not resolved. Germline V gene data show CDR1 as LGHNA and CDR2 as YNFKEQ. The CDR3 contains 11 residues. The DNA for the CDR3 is TGTGCCAGCAGCCAAGATTCACCCCCCCACTTT. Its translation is CASSQDSPPHF.